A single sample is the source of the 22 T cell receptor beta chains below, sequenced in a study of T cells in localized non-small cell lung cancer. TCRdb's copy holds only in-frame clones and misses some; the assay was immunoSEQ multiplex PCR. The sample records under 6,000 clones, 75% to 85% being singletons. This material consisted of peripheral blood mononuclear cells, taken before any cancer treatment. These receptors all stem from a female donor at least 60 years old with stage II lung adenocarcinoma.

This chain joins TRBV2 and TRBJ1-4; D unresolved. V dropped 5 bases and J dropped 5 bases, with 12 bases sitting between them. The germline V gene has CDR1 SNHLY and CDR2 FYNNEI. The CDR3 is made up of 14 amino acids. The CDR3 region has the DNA TGTGCCAGCAGTTCCCGGTCCCAAAATGAAAAACTGTTTTTT. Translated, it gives CASSSRSQNEKLFF.

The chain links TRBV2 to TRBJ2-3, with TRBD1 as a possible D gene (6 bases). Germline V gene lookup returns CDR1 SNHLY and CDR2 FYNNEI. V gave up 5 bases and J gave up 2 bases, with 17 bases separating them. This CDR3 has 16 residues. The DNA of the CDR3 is TGTGCCAGCAGTCCCAGGGGACCTGGCAACACAGATACGCAGTATTTT. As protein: CASSPRGPGNTDTQYF.

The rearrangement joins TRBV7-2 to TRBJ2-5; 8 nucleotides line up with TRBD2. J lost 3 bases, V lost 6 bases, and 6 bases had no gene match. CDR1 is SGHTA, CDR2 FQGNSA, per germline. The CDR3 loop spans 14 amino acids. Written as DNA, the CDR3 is TGTGCCAGCAGGTCTTACGGGGGGGAAGAGACCCAGTACTTC. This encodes CASRSYGGEETQYF.

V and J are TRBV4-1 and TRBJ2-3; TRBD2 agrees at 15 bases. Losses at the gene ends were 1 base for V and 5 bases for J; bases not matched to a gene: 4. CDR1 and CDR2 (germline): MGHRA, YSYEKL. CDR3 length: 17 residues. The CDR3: CASSQARGLAGGDTQYF. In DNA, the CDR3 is TGCGCCAGCAGCCAAGCCCGGGGACTAGCGGGGGGAGATACGCAGTATTTT.

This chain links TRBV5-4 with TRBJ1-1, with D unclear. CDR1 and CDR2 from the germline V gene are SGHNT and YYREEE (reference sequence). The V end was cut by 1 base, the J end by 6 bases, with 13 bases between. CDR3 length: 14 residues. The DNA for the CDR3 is TGTGCCAGCAGCTTGAGACGGGGAAAAGCTGAAGCTTTCTTT. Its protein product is CASSLRRGKAEAFF.

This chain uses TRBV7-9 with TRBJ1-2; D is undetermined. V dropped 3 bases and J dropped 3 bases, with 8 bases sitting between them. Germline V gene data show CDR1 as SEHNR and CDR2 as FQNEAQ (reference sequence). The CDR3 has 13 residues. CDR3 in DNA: TGTGCCAGCAGCTTGCTCACAGACTATGGCTACACCTTC. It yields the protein CASSLLTDYGYTF.

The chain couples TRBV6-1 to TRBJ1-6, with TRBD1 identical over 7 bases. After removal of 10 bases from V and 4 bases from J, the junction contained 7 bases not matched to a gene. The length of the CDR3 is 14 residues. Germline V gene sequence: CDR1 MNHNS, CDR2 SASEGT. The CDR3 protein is CAISTGPYNSPLHF. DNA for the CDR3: TGTGCCATCTCGACAGGGCCTTATAATTCACCCCTCCACTTT.

The CDR3: CASSLATAVSYNSPLHF. The CDR3, as DNA: TGTGCCAGCAGCTTAGCCACGGCGGTCTCCTATAATTCACCCCTCCACTTT. The V gene is TRBV7-9, the J gene TRBJ1-6; no clear D. Germline CDR1 and CDR2: SEHNR and FQNEAQ (reference sequence). The CDR3 runs 17 residues. V shed 0 bases and J shed 0 bases, with 9 bases lying between them.

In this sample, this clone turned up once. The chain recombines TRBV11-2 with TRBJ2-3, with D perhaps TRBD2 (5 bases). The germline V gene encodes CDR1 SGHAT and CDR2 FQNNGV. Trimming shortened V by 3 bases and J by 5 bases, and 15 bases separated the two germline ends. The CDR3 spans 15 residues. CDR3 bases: TGTGCCAGCAGCTTTTTTGTGATTGGAGGAGATACGCAGTATTTT. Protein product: CASSFFVIGGDTQYF.

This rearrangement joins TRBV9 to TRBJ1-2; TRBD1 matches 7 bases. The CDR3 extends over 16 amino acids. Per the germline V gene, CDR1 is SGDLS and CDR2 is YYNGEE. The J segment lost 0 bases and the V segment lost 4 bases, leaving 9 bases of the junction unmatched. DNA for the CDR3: TGTGCCAGCAGCTCCTTGGACAGGTTTTCTAACTATGGCTACACCTTC. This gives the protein CASSSLDRFSNYGYTF.

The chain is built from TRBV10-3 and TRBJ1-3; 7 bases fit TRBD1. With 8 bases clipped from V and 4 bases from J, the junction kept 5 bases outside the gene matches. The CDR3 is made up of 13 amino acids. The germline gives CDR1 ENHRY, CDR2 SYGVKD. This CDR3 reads CAIGRGQGNTIYF. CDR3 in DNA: TGTGCCATCGGGAGGGGGCAAGGAAACACCATATATTTT.

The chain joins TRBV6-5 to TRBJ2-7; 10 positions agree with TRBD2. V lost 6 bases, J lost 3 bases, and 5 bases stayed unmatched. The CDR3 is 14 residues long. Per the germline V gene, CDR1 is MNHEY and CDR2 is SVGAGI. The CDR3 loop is CASSRRTSGYEQYF. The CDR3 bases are TGTGCCAGCAGCCGAAGGACTAGCGGCTACGAGCAGTACTTC.

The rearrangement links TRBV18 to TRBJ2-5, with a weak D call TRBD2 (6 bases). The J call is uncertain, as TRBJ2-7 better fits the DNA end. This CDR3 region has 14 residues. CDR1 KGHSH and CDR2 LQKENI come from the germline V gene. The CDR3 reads CASSPGGSGGEQYF. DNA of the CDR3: TGTGCCAGCTCACCCGGAGGGAGTGGGGGCGAGCAGTACTTC.

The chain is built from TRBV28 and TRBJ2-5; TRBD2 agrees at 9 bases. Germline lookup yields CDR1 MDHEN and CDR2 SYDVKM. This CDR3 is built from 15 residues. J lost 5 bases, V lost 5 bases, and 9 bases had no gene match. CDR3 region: CASSPQRGARETQYF. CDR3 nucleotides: TGTGCCAGCAGTCCTCAGCGGGGGGCCCGGGAGACCCAGTACTTC.

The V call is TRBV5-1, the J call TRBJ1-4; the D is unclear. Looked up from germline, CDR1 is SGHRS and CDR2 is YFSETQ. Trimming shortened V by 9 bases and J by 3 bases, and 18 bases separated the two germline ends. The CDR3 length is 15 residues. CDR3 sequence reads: CATRRSGDPNEKLFF. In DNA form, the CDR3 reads TGCGCCACCAGGCGGTCGGGAGATCCTAATGAAAAACTGTTTTTT. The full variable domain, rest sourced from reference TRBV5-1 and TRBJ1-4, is KAGVTQTPRYLIKTRGQQVTLSCSPISGHRSVSWYQQTPGQGLQFLFEYFSETQRNKGNFPGRFSGRQFSNSRSEMNVSTLELGDSALYLCATRRSGDPNEKLFFGSGTQLSVL.

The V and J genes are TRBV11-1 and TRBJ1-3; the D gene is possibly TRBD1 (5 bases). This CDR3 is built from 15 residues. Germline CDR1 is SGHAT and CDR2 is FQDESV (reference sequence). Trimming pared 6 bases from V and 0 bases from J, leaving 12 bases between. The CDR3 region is CASRYDSGSGNTIYF. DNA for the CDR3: TGTGCCAGCAGATACGACAGCGGCTCTGGAAACACCATATATTTT.

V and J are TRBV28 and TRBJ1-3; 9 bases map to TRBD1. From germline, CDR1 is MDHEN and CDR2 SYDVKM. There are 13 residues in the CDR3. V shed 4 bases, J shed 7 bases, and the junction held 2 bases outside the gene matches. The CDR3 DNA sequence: TGTGCCAGCAGTTCCGACAGGGGGAACACCATATATTTT. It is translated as CASSSDRGNTIYF.

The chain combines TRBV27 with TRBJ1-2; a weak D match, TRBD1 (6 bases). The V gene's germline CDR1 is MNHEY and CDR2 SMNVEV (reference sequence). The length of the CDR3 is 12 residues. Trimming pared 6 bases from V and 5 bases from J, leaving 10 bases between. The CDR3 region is CASRGQFYGYTF. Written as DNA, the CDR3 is TGTGCCAGCAGAGGACAGTTTTATGGCTACACCTTC.

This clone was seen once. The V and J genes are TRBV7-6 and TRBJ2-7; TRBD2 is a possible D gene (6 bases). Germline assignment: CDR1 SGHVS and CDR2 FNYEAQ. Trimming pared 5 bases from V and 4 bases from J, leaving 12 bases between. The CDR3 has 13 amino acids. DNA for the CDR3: TGTGCCAGCAGCGCGGGACCAAATTACGAGCAGTACGTC. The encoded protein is CASSAGPNYEQYV.

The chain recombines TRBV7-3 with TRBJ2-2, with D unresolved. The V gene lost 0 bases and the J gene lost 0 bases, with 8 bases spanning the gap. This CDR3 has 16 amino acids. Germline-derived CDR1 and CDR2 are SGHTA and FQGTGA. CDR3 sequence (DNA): TGTGCCAGCAGCTTAACAGGAATAACGAACACCGGGGAGCTGTTTTTT. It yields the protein CASSLTGITNTGELFF. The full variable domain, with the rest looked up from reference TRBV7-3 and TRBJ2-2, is GAGVSQTPSNKVTEKGKYVELRCDPISGHTALYWYRQSLGQGPEFLIYFQGTGAADDSGLPNDRFFAVRPEGSVSTLKIQRTERGDSAVYLCASSLTGITNTGELFFGEGSRLTVL.

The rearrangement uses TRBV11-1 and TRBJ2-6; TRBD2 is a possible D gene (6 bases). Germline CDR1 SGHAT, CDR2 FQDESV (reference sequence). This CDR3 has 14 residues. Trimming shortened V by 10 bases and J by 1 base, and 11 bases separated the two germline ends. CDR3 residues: CATSRGSGANVLTF. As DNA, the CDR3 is TGTGCCACCTCACGGGGGTCTGGGGCCAACGTCCTGACTTTC.

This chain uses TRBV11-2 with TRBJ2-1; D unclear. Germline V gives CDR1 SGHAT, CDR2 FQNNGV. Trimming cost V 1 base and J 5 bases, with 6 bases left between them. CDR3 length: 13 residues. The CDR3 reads CASSLAGNNEQFF. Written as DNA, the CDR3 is TGTGCCAGCAGCTTAGCAGGCAACAATGAGCAGTTCTTC.